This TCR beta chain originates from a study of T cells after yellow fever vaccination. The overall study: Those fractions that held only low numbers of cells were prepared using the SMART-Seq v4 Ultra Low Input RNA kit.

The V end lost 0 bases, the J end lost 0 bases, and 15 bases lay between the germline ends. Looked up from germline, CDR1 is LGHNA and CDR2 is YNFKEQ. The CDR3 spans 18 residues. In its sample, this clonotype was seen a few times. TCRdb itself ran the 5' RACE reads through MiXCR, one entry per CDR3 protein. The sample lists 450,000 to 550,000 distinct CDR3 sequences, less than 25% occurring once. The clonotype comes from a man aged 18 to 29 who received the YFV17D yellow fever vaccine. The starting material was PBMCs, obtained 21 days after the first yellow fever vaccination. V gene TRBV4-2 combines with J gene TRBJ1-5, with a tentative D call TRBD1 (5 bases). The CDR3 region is CASSQDPAGTYSNQPQHF. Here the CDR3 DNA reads TGTGCCAGCAGCCAAGATCCGGCAGGGACCTATAGCAATCAGCCCCAGCATTTT.